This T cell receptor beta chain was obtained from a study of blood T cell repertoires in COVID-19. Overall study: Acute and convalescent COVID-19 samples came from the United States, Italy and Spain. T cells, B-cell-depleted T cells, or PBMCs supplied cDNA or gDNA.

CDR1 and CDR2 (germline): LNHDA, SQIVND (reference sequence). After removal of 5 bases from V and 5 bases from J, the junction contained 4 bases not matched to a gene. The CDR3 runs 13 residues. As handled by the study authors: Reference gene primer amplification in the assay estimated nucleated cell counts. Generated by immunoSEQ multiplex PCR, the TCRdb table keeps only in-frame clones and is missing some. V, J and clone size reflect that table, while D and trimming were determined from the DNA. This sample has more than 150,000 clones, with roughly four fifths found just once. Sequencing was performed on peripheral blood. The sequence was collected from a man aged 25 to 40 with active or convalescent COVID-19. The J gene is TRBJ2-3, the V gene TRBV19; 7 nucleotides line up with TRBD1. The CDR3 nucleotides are TGTGCCAGTAGTCATTCAGGGGGAGATACGCAGTATTTT. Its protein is CASSHSGGDTQYF.